The present entry profiles one T cell receptor beta chain with its context. Germline V gives CDR1 WNHNN, CDR2 SYGVQD (reference sequence). The CDR3 extends over 15 amino acids. The ends lost 2 bases at V and 2 bases at J; junction bases unmatched: 4. This sample stems from a study of blood T cell repertoires in COVID-19. Study overall: Italy, Spain and the United States were the sources of the convalescent and acute COVID-19 samples.

Sequencing used immunoSEQ multiplex PCR; TCRdb keeps in-frame clones, though not all of them. Among 400,000 to 450,000 clones listed, roughly nine tenths were seen once. The chain uses TRBV10-1 and TRBJ2-5; 8 bases line up with TRBD2. The sequencing input was PBMCs or T cells enriched from blood (not recorded which). The receptor comes from a man aged 25-45 years who had recovered from COVID-19. The DNA of the CDR3 is TGCGCCAGCAGTGAGAGCGGGAGTTTTCAAGAGACCCAGTACTTC. It encodes CASSESGSFQETQYF.